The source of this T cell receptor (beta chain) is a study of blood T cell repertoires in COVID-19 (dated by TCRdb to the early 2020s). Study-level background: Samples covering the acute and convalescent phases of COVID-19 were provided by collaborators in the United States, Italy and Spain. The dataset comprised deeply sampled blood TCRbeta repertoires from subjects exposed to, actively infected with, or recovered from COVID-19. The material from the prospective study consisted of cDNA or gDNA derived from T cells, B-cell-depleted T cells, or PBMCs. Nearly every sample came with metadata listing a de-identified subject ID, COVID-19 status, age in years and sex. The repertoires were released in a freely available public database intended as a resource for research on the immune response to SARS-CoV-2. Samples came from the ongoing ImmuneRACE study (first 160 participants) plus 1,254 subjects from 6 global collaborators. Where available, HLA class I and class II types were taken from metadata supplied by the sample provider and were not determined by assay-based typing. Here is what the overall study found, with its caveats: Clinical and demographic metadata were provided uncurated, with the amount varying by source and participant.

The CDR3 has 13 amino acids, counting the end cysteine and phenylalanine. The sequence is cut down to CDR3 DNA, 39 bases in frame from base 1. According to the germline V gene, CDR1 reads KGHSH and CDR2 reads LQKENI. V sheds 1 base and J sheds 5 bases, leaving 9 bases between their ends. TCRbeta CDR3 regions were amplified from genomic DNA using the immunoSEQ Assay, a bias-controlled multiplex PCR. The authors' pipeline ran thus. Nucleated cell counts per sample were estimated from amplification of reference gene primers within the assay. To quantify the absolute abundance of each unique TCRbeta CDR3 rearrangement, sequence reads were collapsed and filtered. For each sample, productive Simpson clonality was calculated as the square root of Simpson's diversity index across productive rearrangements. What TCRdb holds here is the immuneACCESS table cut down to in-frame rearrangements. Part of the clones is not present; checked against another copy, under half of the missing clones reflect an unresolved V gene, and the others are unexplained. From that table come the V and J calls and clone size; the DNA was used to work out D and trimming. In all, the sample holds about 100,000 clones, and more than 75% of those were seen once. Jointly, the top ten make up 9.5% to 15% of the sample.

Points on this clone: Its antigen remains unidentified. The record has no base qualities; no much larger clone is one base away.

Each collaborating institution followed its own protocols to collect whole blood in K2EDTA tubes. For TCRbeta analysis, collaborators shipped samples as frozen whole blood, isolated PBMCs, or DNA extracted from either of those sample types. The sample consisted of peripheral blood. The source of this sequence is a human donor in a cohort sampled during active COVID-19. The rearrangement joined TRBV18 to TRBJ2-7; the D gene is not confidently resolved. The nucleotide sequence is TGTGCCAGCTCACCACGTTCAGGCGACGAGCAGTACTTC. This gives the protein CASSPRSGDEQYF. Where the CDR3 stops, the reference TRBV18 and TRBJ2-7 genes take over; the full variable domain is NAGVMQNPRHLVRRRGQEARLRCSPMKGHSHVYWYRQLPEEGLKFMVYLQKENIIDESGMPKERFSAEFPKEGPSILRIQQVVRGDSAAYFCASSPRSGDEQYFGPGTRLTVT.